This T cell receptor beta chain was identified in a study of T cell repertoires in cytomegalovirus infection. Across the whole study: Well-studied HLA-B-restricted epitopes and recently identified HLA-C-restricted epitopes of CMV were both used in the study. Public TCR beta signatures marked donors with CMV infection and the matching HLA.

TCRdb passed the reads through MiXCR, listing each CDR3 protein once. This table holds about 310,000 distinct CDR3 sequences, just under 25% found once. The germline CDR1 and CDR2 sequences are SGHTA and FQGNSA. CDR3 length: 16 amino acids. The V gene lost 1 base and the J gene lost 5 bases, with 15 bases spanning the gap. Remarks on this clonotype: Its antigen is unidentified.

This TCR came from a human donor in good health (CMV status not recorded). Some clones in this sample may be carry-over from other donors' samples. The rearrangement uses TRBV7-2 and TRBJ1-5; a possible D gene is TRBD1 (5 bases). The sample in question was cultured PBMCs, obtained from culture after CMV antigen stimulation. The CDR3 here is CASSLEGAGWDQPQHF. For the CDR3, the DNA is TGTGCCAGCAGCTTAGAAGGGGCAGGGTGGGATCAGCCCCAGCATTTT.